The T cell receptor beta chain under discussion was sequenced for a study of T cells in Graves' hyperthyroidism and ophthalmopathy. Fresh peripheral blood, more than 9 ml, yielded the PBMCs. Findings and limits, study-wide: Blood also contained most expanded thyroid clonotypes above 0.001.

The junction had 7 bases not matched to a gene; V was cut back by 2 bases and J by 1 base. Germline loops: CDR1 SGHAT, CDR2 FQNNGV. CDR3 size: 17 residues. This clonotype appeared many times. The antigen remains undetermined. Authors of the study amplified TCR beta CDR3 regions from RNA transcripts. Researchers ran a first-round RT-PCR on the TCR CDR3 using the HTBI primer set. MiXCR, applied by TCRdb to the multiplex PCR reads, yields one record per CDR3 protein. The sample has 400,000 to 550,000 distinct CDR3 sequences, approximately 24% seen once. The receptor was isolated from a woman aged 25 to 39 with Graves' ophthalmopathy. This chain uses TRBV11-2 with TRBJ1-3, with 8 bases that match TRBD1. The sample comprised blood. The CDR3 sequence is CASSLSSYRGSGNTIYF. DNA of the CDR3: TGTGCCAGCAGCTTATCCTCTTACAGGGGGTCTGGAAACACCATATATTTT.